The 3 T cell receptor beta chains below all came from one sample that was sequenced in a study of T cell changes during pregnancy in multiple sclerosis. The method was immunoSEQ multiplex PCR; TCRdb's version includes in-frame clones alone and lacks a portion of them. The sample consists of approximately 41,000 clones, about 93% of them appearing once. The specimen was CD4+ T cells from peripheral blood mononuclear cells, collected in the second trimester of pregnancy. The source of these receptors is a female donor in good health, enrolled as a control in a pregnancy study.

The V gene is TRBV14, the J gene TRBJ2-7; D is perhaps TRBD1 (6 bases). Germline values: CDR1 SGHDN, CDR2 FVKESK. Trimming removed 4 bases from V and 1 base from J, with 14 bases in between. The CDR3 runs to 15 residues. The CDR3 here is CASSLYRDKSYEQYF. The CDR3 DNA follows: TGTGCCAGCAGCCTTTACAGGGATAAGTCCTACGAGCAGTACTTC.

The rearrangement joins TRBV11-2 to TRBJ1-1; D uncertain. CDR1 is SGHAT and CDR2 is FQNNGV in the germline V gene. This CDR3 has 14 residues. V gave up 1 base and J gave up 1 base, with 7 bases separating them. The DNA of the CDR3 is TGTGCCAGCAGCTTAGGCAGGTGGAACACTGAAGCTTTCTTT. Encoded protein: CASSLGRWNTEAFF.

This clone has only a few counts. This chain joins TRBV5-4 and TRBJ2-5, with 7 positions matching TRBD1. This CDR3 has 15 residues. CDR1 and CDR2 from the germline V gene are SGHNT and YYREEE (reference sequence). V dropped 0 bases and J dropped 1; count of bases not matched to a gene: 3. The CDR3 coding sequence is TGTGCCAGCAGCTTGGGTGGGACAGTCCAAGAGACCCAGTACTTC. This codes for CASSLGGTVQETQYF.